This T cell receptor beta chain emerged from a study of OX40 agonist ivuxolimab in advanced cancers. Context from the whole study: Ivuxolimab was an agonistic, fully human IgG2 monoclonal antibody directed against OX40 (CD134), a costimulatory receptor. The paper reports the monotherapy dose-escalation portion (N of about 50 patients) of the phase I ivuxolimab trial. Of the 50 or so patients in dose escalation, 19 had hepatocellular carcinoma, approximately 15 had melanoma, 9 had renal cell carcinoma and 9 had head and neck cancer. Partial responses occurred in three dose-escalation patients, of whom one had hepatocellular carcinoma and two had cutaneous melanoma. Patients were allowed to have had prior anti-PD-1, anti-PD-L1 or anti-CTLA-4 therapy, and 40% of the dose-escalation patients had been treated with checkpoint inhibitors. Peripheral TCRbeta sequencing aimed to test whether ivuxolimab altered TCR sequence diversity and caused clonal T-cell expansion. The dose-escalation cohort was almost 85% male with a mean age of about 54 years, ranging from roughly 23 to 85. Intravenous ivuxolimab was administered to patients every 2 weeks at six dose levels: 0.01, 0.1, 0.3, 1.5, 3 and 10 mg/kg. Here is what the overall study found, with its caveats: On average, CD8+ T cells showed more expanded clones than CD4+ T cells after ivuxolimab. In partial responders in the 0.1-3.0 mg/kg groups, normalized peripheral clonal expansion was found to be among the lowest, especially among CD8+ T cells. Clonal expansion of both CD4+ and CD8+ blood T cells was observed from baseline to week 6 at doses 0.1 to 3.0 mg/kg. Low levels of normalized T-cell clonal expansion were also shown by some nonresponding patients. The antigen specificity of the peripheral T cells that underwent clonal expansion was not determined.

The trial excluded patients who had a history of autoimmune disease or who were on systemic immunosuppression. In every dose cohort, peripheral blood was drawn for TCR sequencing at baseline, cycle 4 day 1, and cycle 7 day 1. The samples were drawn from a first-in-human, open-label, multicenter phase I dose-escalation trial of ivuxolimab. Adults with locally advanced or metastatic melanoma, renal cell, hepatocellular, or head and neck squamous cell carcinoma were enrolled in the trial. Before TCR sequencing, CD4+ T cells and CD8+ T cells were sorted from peripheral blood as separate populations. In the case of this clone: Its target antigen remains unknown. No clone much larger than this one lies a single base away; base qualities are absent.

Genomic DNA was extracted from sorted cells for sequencing of the TCRbeta CDR3 region. TCRbeta CDR3 regions were sequenced using the immunoSEQ Assay. TCRdb's version of the immuneACCESS table is confined to in-frame rearrangements and falls short of the full clone set. An unresolved V gene accounts for under half of the shortfall where checked; the remainder is of unknown origin. The sample contains some 46,000 clones, roughly 85% of them found a single time. The ten largest clones take up roughly 13% of the sample. The specimen was CD4+ or CD8+ T cells sorted from blood, collected in a trial of the OX40 agonist ivuxolimab. The source is an adult with an advanced solid tumor such as melanoma, head and neck, liver or kidney cancer.

The nucleotides read TGTGCCACCAGGGGCCGTTCCTACGAGCAGTACTTC. This codes for CATRGRSYEQYF. The rearranged chain carries TRBV15 and TRBJ2-5, with the identity of the D gene unclear. The J call may be wrong; the DNA end is better matched by TRBJ2-7. The CDR3 sequence holds 12 residues, the cysteine and phenylalanine included. The kept DNA is CDR3 alone, 36 bases in frame from the first base. The CDR1 and CDR2 encoded by the germline V gene (reference sequence) are LNHNV and YYDKDF.